The text below deals with one T cell receptor beta chain. What it binds is not known. Trimming cost V 7 bases and J 5 bases, with 12 bases left between them. Germline-derived CDR1 and CDR2 are SNHLY and FYNNEI. The CDR3 contains 12 residues. The record originates from a study of CD8 T cells in Susac syndrome. Peripheral blood CD8+ and CD4+ T cells were profiled by TCR beta sequencing. Negative isolation yielded CD4+ and CD8+ T cells, and FACS enriched TEMRA cells. cDNA came from around 0.5 to 1 ug RNA primed by random hexamers. Amplification of TCR beta CDR3 spanned 54 Vbeta and 13 Jbeta via immunoSEQ multiplex PCR. TCRdb reprocessed the immunoSEQ multiplex PCR reads via MiXCR and lists one record per CDR3 protein. The table includes more than 70,000 distinct CDR3 sequences, roughly 91% detected once. Findings of the study overall: Individuals included in the TCR sequencing and HLA analysis were acknowledged by the study to be relatively few in number.

Sequencing was done on a sample of CD8+ T cells from PBMCs. The receptor comes from a human donor in good health. The chain carries TRBV2 and TRBJ2-7, with D possibly being TRBD2 (5 bases). CDR3 loop: CASTVSGNEQYF. The CDR3 DNA reads as TGTGCCAGCACGGTGTCCGGGAACGAGCAGTACTTC.